This TCR beta chain was captured by sequencing in a study of blood T cell repertoires in COVID-19. The method was immunoSEQ multiplex PCR; TCRdb's version includes in-frame clones alone and lacks a portion of them. The data hold fewer than 300,000 clones, with less than 85% observed a single time. The CDR3 is 17 amino acids. The germline V gene has CDR1 SGHTA and CDR2 FQGNSA. The ends were cut back, 0 bases at V and 3 bases at J, with 17 bases in the middle. Sequencing was performed on peripheral blood. The receptor's source is a woman aged 18-30 years with acute or convalescent COVID-19. This sequence joins TRBV7-2 and TRBJ2-5; possible D gene TRBD1, 7 bases. The CDR3 sequence is CASSLADGGGLEETQYF. CDR3 bases: TGTGCCAGCAGCTTAGCGGATGGAGGGGGCTTAGAAGAGACCCAGTACTTC.